One and the same sample provided the 11 T cell receptor beta chains below, sequenced in a study of blood T cell repertoires in COVID-19 (dated by TCRdb to about 2020). Library method: the immunoSEQ multiplex PCR assay. The clones in this table, taken by TCRdb from immuneACCESS, are in-frame only. Not every clone is retained; where verified, under half of the shortfall comes from an unresolved V gene, and the cause of the rest is unknown. For this sample there are hundreds of thousands of clones; 85% to 90% appear just once. The ten largest account for 1.5% to 2% of the sample. Sequenced input: PBMCs or T cells enriched from blood (not recorded which). These TCRs come from a woman aged 45-65 years who had recovered from COVID-19.

This clone was counted only a few times. The chain combines TRBV30 with TRBJ2-3; 10 bases are a match to TRBD2. Germline trimming cut 4 bases from V and 4 bases from J; bases unmatched to any gene: 5. The CDR3 length is 14 residues. CDR1 is GTSNPN and CDR2 is SVGIG in the germline V gene (reference sequence). CDR3 loop: CAWNRLAGSDTQYF. CDR3 nucleotide sequence: TGTGCCTGGAACCGACTAGCGGGTTCAGATACGCAGTATTTT.

This rearrangement joins TRBV19 to TRBJ2-1, with D possibly TRBD2 on 6 matching bases. Germline V gives CDR1 LNHDA, CDR2 SQIVND (reference sequence). The germline V and J ends were trimmed by 6 bases and 1 base, with 13 bases remaining between them. There are 15 residues in the CDR3. CDR3: CASSVGTRSYNEQFF. CDR3 bases: TGTGCCAGTAGCGTCGGGACTCGATCCTACAATGAGCAGTTCTTC.

The chain joins TRBV5-1 to TRBJ1-2; no definite D call. With 0 bases removed from V and 0 bases from J, the gap between germline ends came to 15 bases. The CDR3 has 17 residues. The V gene's germline CDR1 is SGHRS and CDR2 YFSETQ. The CDR3 loop is CASSLGRREGANYGYTF. CDR3 sequence (DNA): TGCGCCAGCAGCTTGGGCCGCCGAGAAGGAGCTAACTATGGCTACACCTTC.

This clone was seen a single time. V is TRBV18 and J is TRBJ1-2; D unresolved. CDR3 length: 13 amino acids. Between the trimmed V and J ends, which lost 1 base and 6 bases, there was a span of 9 bases. Germline V gene data show CDR1 as KGHSH and CDR2 as LQKENI. DNA for the CDR3: TGTGCCAGCTCACCACTCGGTGGTGATGGCTACACCTTC. It translates to CASSPLGGDGYTF.

This chain uses TRBV19 with TRBJ1-2; TRBD1 aligns across 12 bases. Germline V gives CDR1 LNHDA, CDR2 SQIVND (reference sequence). J was trimmed by 8 bases and V by 4 bases; bases with no gene match: 8. The CDR3 loop spans 15 amino acids. The CDR3 spells CASSRTGTGGQGYTF. Here the CDR3 DNA reads TGTGCCAGTAGTAGAACCGGGACAGGGGGCCAAGGCTACACCTTC.

The V and J genes are TRBV5-1 and TRBJ1-6; TRBD1 aligns across 10 bases. The length of the CDR3 is 15 residues. After removal of 3 bases from V and 6 bases from J, the junction contained 3 bases not matched to a gene. Germline assignment: CDR1 SGHRS and CDR2 YFSETQ. The CDR3, as DNA: TGCGCCAGCAGCTCGACAGGGGGCTCTAATTCACCCCTCCACTTT. Translating it yields CASSSTGGSNSPLHF.

The chain couples TRBV6-6 to TRBJ2-1; 10 bases match TRBD2. CDR3 length equals 16 residues. V lost 0 bases, J lost 5 bases, and 4 bases stayed unmatched. From germline, CDR1 is MNHNY and CDR2 SVGAGI (reference sequence). CDR3 in amino acids: CASSYSRLAGDNEQFF. In nucleotides, the CDR3 is TGTGCCAGCAGTTACTCGAGGCTAGCGGGAGACAATGAGCAGTTCTTC.

J is TRBJ1-2 and V is TRBV12-3 or TRBV12-4; a possible D gene is TRBD1 (6 bases). The CDR3 has 12 amino acids. V was clipped by 0 bases and J by 9 bases, with 8 bases between them. The CDR3 loop is CASSLAGTSYTF. The CDR3 nucleotides read TGTGCCAGCAGTTTAGCCGGGACAAGCTACACCTTC.

The chain employs TRBV5-1 and TRBJ1-1; 9 positions agree with TRBD1. V lost 6 bases and J lost 2; bases outside the gene matches: 5. The CDR3 has 14 amino acids. Per the germline V gene, CDR1 is SGHRS and CDR2 is YFSETQ. Here the CDR3 reads CASNPGQGNTEAFF. CDR3 coding DNA: TGCGCCAGCAACCCGGGACAGGGAAACACTGAAGCTTTCTTT.

CDR3 in amino acids: CASSLEISGSKTDTQYF. The CDR3 bases are TGCGCCAGCAGCTTGGAGATTAGCGGGAGTAAAACAGATACGCAGTATTTT. J is TRBJ2-3 and V is TRBV5-1; 9 positions agree with TRBD2. Unmatched junction bases numbered 8, after V lost 0 bases and J lost 3 bases. The CDR3 is 17 amino acids. The germline V gene has CDR1 SGHRS and CDR2 YFSETQ.

The count of this clone is one. This chain connects TRBV6-5 to TRBJ1-1; D not certain. Trimming stripped 0 bases from V and 3 bases from J, with 8 bases between. This CDR3 comprises 14 residues. CDR1 is MNHEY and CDR2 is SVGAGI in the germline V gene. DNA for the CDR3: TGTGCCAGCAGTTACTCAAGTGCGTACACTGAAGCTTTCTTT. It translates to CASSYSSAYTEAFF.